Each of the 8 T cell receptor beta chains below was sequenced from the same sample in a study of T cells in severe cutaneous drug reactions. Bulk and single-cell libraries used iRepertoire multiplex PCR with TCR subtype-specific primers. TCRdb reprocessed the multiplex PCR reads, with one entry per CDR3 protein and no DNA. In total, the table holds roughly 7,000 distinct CDR3 sequences. Carbamazepine had induced Stevens-Johnson syndrome or toxic epidermal necrolysis in the sequenced donors. The sample comprised cells from a skin blister. These receptors all come from a human donor with toxic epidermal necrolysis, a severe cutaneous drug reaction.

The V gene is TRBV4-3, the J gene TRBJ2-7. The CDR3 consists of 14 residues. Germline CDR1 LGHNA, CDR2 YSLEER. The CDR3 region is CASSQADRTYEQYF.

The CDR3: CASSLAPLKTQYF. The chain recombines TRBV28 with TRBJ2-5; TCRdb's assignment of TRBD1 cannot be checked, as there is no DNA. The CDR3 totals 13 residues. Germline values: CDR1 MDHEN, CDR2 SYDVKM. The complete variable domain, with remaining parts taken from reference TRBV28 and TRBJ2-5, reads DVKVTQSSRYLVKRTGEKVFLECVQDMDHENMFWYRQDPGLGLRLIYFSYDVKMKEKGDIPEGYSVSREKKERFSLILESASTNQTSMYLCASSLAPLKTQYFGPGTRLLVL.

The chain is built from TRBV6-1 and TRBJ2-2. Germline CDR1 is MNHNS and CDR2 is SASEGT. The CDR3 totals 16 residues. CDR3 in amino acids: CASSENPTRGEGELFF.

The rearrangement joins TRBV19 to TRBJ2-1. This CDR3 has 15 residues. Germline V gene sequence: CDR1 LNHDA, CDR2 SQIVND (reference sequence). CDR3 amino acids: CASSIASVALGEQFF.

The chain is built from TRBV13 and TRBJ2-7; no DNA is available, so the TRBD1 call from TCRdb remains unchecked. Germline V gene data show CDR1 as PRHDT and CDR2 as FYEKMQ (reference sequence). The CDR3 runs 13 residues. CDR3 protein: CASSELGVTEQYF.

According to its frequency, this clonotype is large. The rearrangement links TRBV6-2 or TRBV6-3 to TRBJ2-7. Germline V gene data show CDR1 as MNHEY and CDR2 as SVGEGT. The CDR3 runs 12 residues. The CDR3: CASSYDRYEQYF.

The rearrangement joins TRBV28 to TRBJ1-4; TCRdb selects TRBD1, and the lack of DNA leaves this call unchecked. The CDR3 loop spans 13 amino acids. CDR1 is MDHEN, CDR2 SYDVKM, per germline. CDR3 in amino acids: CASSLGVLEKLFF.

This chain joins TRBV11-1 and TRBJ2-1. Germline V lookup: CDR1 SGHAT, CDR2 FQDESV (reference sequence). This CDR3 contains 15 residues. CDR3: CASSTTASSYNEQFF.